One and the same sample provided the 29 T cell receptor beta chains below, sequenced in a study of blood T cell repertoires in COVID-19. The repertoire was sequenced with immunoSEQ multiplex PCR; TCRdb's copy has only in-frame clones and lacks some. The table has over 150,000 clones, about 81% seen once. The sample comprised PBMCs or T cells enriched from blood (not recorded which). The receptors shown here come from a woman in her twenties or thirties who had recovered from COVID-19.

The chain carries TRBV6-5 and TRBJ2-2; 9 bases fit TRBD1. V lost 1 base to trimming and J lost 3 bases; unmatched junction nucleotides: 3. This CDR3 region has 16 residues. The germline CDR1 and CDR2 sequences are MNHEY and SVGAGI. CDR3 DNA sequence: TGTGCCAGCAGTTACTTACAGGGGGCGGACACCGGGGAGCTGTTTTTT. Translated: CASSYLQGADTGELFF.

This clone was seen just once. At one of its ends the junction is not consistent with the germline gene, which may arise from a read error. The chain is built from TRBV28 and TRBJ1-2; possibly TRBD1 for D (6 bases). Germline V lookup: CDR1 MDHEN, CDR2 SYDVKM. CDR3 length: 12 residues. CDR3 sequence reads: CASRRATGIVLF. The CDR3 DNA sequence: TGTGCCAGCAGGCGTGCTACAGGGATAGTCCTTTTC.

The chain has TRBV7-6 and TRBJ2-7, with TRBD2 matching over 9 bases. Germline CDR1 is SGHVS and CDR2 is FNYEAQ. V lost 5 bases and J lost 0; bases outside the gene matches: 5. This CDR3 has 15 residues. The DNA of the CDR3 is TGTGCCAGCAGCCGACTAGCGGAAACCTCCTACGAGCAGTACTTC. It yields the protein CASSRLAETSYEQYF.

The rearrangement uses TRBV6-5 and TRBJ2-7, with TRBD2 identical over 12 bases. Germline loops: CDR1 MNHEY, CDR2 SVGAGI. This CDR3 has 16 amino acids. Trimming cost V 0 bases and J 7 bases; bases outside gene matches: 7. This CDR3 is CASSYSLAGGTVEQYF. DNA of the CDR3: TGTGCCAGCAGTTACTCACTAGCGGGAGGTACCGTGGAGCAGTACTTC.

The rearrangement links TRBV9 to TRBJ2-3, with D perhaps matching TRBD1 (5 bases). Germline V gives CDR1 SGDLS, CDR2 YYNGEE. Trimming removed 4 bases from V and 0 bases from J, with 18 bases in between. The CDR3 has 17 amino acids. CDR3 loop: CASSPRPLGLSTDTQYF. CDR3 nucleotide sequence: TGTGCCAGCAGCCCTCGGCCCCTGGGGCTAAGCACAGATACGCAGTATTTT.

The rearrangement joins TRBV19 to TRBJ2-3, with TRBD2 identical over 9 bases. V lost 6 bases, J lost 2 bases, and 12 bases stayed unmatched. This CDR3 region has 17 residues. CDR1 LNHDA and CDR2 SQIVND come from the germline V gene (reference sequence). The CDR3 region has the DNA TGTGCCAGTAGCCCACCCCTAGCGGGGAGACTCACAGATACGCAGTATTTT. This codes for CASSPPLAGRLTDTQYF.

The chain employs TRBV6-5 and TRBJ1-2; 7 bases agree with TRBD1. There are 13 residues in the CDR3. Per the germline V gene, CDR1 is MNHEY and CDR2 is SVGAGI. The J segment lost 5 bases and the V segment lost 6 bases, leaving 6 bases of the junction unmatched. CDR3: CASSPTGDYGYTF. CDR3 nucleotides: TGTGCCAGCAGCCCCACAGGGGATTATGGCTACACCTTC.

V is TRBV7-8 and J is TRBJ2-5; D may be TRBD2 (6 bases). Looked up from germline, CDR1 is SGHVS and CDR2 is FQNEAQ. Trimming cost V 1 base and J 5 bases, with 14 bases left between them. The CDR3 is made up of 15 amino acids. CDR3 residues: CASSLVLTRGETQYF. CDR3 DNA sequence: TGTGCCAGCAGCTTAGTCCTTACCCGGGGGGAGACCCAGTACTTC. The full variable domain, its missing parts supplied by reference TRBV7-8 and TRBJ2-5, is GAGVSQSPRYKVAKRGQDVALRCDPISGHVSLFWYQQALGQGPEFLTYFQNEAQLDKSGLPSDRFFAERPEGSVSTLKIQRTQQEDSAVYLCASSLVLTRGETQYFGPGTRLLVL.

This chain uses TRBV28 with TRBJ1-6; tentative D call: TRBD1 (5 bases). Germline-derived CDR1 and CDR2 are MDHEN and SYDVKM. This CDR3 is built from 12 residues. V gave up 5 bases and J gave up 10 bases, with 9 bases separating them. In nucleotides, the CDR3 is TGTGCCAGCAGTGCGCAGGGCTCACCCCTCCACTTT. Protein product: CASSAQGSPLHF.

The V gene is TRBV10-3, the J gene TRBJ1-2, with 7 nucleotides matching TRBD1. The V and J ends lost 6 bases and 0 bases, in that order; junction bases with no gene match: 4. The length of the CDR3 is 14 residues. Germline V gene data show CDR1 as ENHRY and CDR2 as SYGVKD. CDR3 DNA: TGTGCCATCAGCCAGGGGGAGGCTAACTATGGCTACACCTTC. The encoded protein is CAISQGEANYGYTF.

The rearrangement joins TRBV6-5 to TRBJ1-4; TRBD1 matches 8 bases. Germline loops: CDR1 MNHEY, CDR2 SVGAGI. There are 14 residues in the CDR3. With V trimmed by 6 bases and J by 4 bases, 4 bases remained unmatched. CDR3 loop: CASRDDRGNEKLFF. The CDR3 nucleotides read TGTGCCAGCAGAGACGACAGGGGTAATGAAAAACTGTTTTTT.

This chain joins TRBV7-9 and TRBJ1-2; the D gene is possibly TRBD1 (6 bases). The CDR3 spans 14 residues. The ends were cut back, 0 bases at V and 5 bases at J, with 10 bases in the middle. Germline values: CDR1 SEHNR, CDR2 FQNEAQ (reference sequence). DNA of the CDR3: TGTGCCAGCAGCTTAGCTTCAGGGGAGTATGGCTACACCTTC. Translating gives CASSLASGEYGYTF.

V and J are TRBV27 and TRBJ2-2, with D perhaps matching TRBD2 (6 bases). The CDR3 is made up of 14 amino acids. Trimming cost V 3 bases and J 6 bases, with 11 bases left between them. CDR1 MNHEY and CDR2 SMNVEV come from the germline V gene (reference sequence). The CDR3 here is CASSFLGGAGELFF. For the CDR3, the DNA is TGTGCCAGCAGTTTTTTGGGGGGAGCCGGGGAGCTGTTTTTT.

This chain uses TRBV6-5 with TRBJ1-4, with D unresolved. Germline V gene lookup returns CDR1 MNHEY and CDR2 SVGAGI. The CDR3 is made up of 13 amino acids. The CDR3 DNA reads TGTGCTTCGCAGCGGGCAACTAATGAAAAACTGTTTTTT. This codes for CASQRATNEKLFF.

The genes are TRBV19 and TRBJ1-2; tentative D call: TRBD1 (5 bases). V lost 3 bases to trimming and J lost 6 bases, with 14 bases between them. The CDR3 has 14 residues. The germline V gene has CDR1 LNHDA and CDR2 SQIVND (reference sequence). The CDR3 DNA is TGTGCCAGTAGTATTACAGGTAGCATCGATGGCTACACCTTC. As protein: CASSITGSIDGYTF.

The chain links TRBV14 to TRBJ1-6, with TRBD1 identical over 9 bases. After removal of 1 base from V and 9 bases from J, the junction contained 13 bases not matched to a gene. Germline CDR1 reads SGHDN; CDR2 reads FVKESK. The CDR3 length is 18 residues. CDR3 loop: CASSQAPAWTGEISPLHF. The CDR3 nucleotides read TGTGCCAGCAGCCAAGCCCCCGCGTGGACAGGGGAAATTTCACCCCTCCACTTT.

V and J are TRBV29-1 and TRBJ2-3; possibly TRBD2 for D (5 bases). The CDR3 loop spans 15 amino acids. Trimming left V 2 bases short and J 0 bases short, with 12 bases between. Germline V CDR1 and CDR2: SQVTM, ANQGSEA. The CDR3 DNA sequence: TGCAGCGTTGAATCGTCTAGCCCTAGCACAGATACGCAGTATTTT. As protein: CSVESSSPSTDTQYF.

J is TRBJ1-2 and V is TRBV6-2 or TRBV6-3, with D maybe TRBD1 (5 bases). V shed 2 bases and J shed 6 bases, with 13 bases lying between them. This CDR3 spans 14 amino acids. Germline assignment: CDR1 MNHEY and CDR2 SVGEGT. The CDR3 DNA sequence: TGTGCCAGCAGTTACAACCTCGGGGGGAATGGCTACACCTTC. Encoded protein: CASSYNLGGNGYTF.

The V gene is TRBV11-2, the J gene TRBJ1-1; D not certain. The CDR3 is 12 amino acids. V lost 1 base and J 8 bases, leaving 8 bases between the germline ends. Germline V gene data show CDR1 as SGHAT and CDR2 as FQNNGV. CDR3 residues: CASSLGLREAFF. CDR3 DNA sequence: TGTGCCAGCAGCTTAGGACTGAGAGAAGCTTTCTTT.

The CDR3 loop reads CATSRVDRGHNEKLFF. CDR3 bases: TGTGCCACCAGCAGAGTGGACAGGGGTCATAATGAAAAACTGTTTTTT. V and J are TRBV15 and TRBJ1-4, with TRBD1 matching 9 bases. Trimming cost V 1 base and J 4 bases; bases outside gene matches: 4. This CDR3 is 16 amino acids long. CDR1 LNHNV and CDR2 YYDKDF come from the germline V gene (reference sequence). Together with reference TRBV15 and TRBJ1-4, the CDR3 gives the full variable domain: DAMVIQNPRYQVTQFGKPVTLSCSQTLNHNVMYWYQQKSSQAPKLLFHYYDKDFNNEADTPDNFQSRRPNTSFCFLDIRSPGLGDTAMYLCATSRVDRGHNEKLFFGSGTQLSVL.

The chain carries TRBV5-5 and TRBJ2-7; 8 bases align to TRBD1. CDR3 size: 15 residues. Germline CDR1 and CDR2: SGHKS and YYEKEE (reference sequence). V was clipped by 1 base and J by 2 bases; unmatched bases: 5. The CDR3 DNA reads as TGTGCCAGCAGCTTGACAGGGGGAAAAACCTACGAGCAGTACTTC. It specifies CASSLTGGKTYEQYF. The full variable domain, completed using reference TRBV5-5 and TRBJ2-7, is DAGVTQSPTHLIKTRGQQVTLRCSPISGHKSVSWYQQVLGQGPQFIFQYYEKEERGRGNFPDRFSARQFPNYSSELNVNALLLGDSALYLCASSLTGGKTYEQYFGPGTRLTVT.

The CDR3 sequence is CASSLLAGAPDTQYF. Here the CDR3 DNA reads TGTGCCAGCAGCCTATTAGCGGGAGCCCCAGATACGCAGTATTTT. V and J are TRBV5-6 and TRBJ2-3; the match to TRBD2 covers 9 bases. V lost 4 bases and J lost 4; bases outside the gene matches: 7. This CDR3 has 15 residues. Looked up from germline, CDR1 is SGHDT and CDR2 is YYEEEE.

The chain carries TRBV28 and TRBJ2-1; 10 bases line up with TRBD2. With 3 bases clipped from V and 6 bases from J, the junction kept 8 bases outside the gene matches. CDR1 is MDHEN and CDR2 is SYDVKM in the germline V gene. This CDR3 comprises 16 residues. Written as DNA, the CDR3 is TGTGCCAGCAGTTTCCCGGCTAGCGGGAGTGGCAATGAGCAGTTCTTC. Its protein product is CASSFPASGSGNEQFF.

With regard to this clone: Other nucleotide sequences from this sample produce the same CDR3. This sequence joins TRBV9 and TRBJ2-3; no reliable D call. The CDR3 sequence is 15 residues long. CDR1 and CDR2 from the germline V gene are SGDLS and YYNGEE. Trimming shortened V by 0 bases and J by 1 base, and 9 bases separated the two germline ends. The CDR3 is CASSVVDSRTDTQYF. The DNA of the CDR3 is TGTGCCAGCAGCGTAGTCGACTCTCGCACAGATACGCAGTATTTT.

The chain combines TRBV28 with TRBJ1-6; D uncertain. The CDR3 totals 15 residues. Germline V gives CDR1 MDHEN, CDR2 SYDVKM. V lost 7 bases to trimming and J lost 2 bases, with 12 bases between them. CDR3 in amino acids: CASIQVNAYNSPLHF. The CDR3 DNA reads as TGTGCCAGCATTCAGGTGAACGCCTATAATTCACCCCTCCACTTT.

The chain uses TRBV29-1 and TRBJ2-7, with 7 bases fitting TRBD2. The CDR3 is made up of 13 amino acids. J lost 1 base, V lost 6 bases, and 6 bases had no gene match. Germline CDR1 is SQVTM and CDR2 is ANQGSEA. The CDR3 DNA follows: TGCAGCGTGGTTTGGCGGGGGTCCTACGAGCAGTACGTC. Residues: CSVVWRGSYEQYV.

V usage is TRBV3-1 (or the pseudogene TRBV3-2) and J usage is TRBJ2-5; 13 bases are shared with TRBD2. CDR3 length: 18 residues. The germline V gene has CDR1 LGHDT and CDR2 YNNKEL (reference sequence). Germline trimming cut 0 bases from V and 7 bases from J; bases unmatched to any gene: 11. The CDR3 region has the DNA TGTGCCAGCAGCCAAGATAGTCGGACTAGCGGGGGTTCGGCGACCCAGTACTTC. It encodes CASSQDSRTSGGSATQYF.

The CDR3 DNA is TGTGCCAGCAGCTTAAGTGGTCAGGGTGAGGTGAACACTGAAGCTTTCTTT. It is translated as CASSLSGQGEVNTEAFF. This chain joins TRBV11-2 and TRBJ1-1; TRBD1 is a possible D gene (5 bases). The CDR3 consists of 17 residues. CDR1 is SGHAT and CDR2 is FQNNGV in the germline V gene. The V end lost 2 bases, the J end lost 0 bases, and 16 bases lay between the germline ends.

The CDR3 sequence is CASSHWTGRIAKTQYF. CDR3 nucleotide sequence: TGTGCCAGCAGCCACTGGACGGGGAGGATAGCGAAGACCCAGTACTTC. The chain has TRBV3-1 (or the pseudogene TRBV3-2) and TRBJ2-5; TRBD2 might be the D (6 bases). The CDR3 has 16 amino acids. Germline values: CDR1 LGHDT, CDR2 YNNKEL (reference sequence). Trimming shortened V by 3 bases and J by 6 bases, and 20 bases separated the two germline ends.